The T cell receptor (beta chain) described here comes from a study of blood T cells in healthy people across ages. For the second PCR, which ran for roughly 6 to 12 cycles, a sample-barcoded 5' primer and a J-beta primer mix were used. TCRdb re-called the 5' RACE reads through MiXCR, storing one row per CDR3 protein. This sample carries over 500,000 distinct CDR3 sequences, over 40% of them seen once, and the ten largest clones take 13%. Germline CDR1 reads SGHTA; CDR2 reads FQGNSA. The CDR3 length is 16 residues. Losses at the gene ends were 7 bases for V and 4 bases for J; bases not matched to a gene: 11.

The sequencing input was blood. The genes are TRBV7-2 and TRBJ2-2; 8 bases line up with TRBD1. The clonotype comes from a woman over 75 in good health. The CDR3 protein is CASKITGQGSTGELFF. The CDR3 DNA is TGTGCCAGCAAAATTACCGGACAGGGTAGCACCGGGGAGCTGTTTTTT.